The T cell receptor beta chain described here comes from a study of cytomegalovirus exposure and HLA in healthy donors. CDR3 size: 18 residues. In germline, CDR1 is LGHNA, CDR2 YNFKEQ. V gave up 1 base and J gave up 1 base; unmatched junction bases: 7. Findings and limits, study-wide: In vitro work confirmed that a few CMV-associated chains recognize CMV antigens. There were some public TCRs occurring in many donors, but most TCR sequences were rare. A missense variant in DCLRE1C was later tied to TCR beta V- and J-gene trimming.

At collection, donors were nominally healthy, but unrecorded immune exposures were probable. The PCR employed 60 Vbeta primers together with 13 Jbeta primers. TCRdb's copy holds only in-frame clones and misses some; the assay was immunoSEQ multiplex PCR. This table has roughly 150,000 clones, more than 70% appearing once. Regarding this clone: Its antigen is currently unknown.

Specimen: PBMCs. The chain recombines TRBV4-2 with TRBJ2-6, with 7 bases identical to TRBD2. The clonotype comes from a man aged 25 to 40 in good health and CMV-seronegative. The CDR3 region is CASSQVIAGYSGANVLTF. The DNA for the CDR3 is TGTGCCAGCAGCCAAGTGATAGCGGGCTATTCTGGGGCCAACGTCCTGACTTTC.